The next 32 T cell receptor beta chains were all read from a single sample in a study of CD8+ T cells in alopecia areata. RNA was isolated and reverse transcribed to cDNA, the sequencing template. Sequencing used immunoSEQ multiplex PCR; TCRdb keeps in-frame clones, though not all of them. The profile shows fewer than 110,000 clones, 84% of them singletons. Stated treatment: oral pan-JAK inhibitor, 5-10 mg twice daily. The sequencing here drew on CD8+ T cells sorted from blood, taken at week 24, from a patient treated with tofacitinib. The receptors stem from a human donor with alopecia areata.

Regarding this clone: The same CDR3 is also encoded by other DNA sequences in this sample. The chain couples TRBV5-1 to TRBJ1-1; a possible D gene is TRBD1 (5 bases). V was pared by 1 base and J by 1 base, with 11 bases between. Germline loops: CDR1 SGHRS, CDR2 YFSETQ. The CDR3 is 15 amino acids. As DNA, the CDR3 is TGCGCCAGCAGCTTGAATGTGGGACCGAACACTGAAGCTTTCTTT. It specifies CASSLNVGPNTEAFF.

The count of this clone is one. The sample holds other DNA sequences that translate to the same CDR3. The rearrangement uses TRBV7-3 and TRBJ2-5, with 12 bases lining up with TRBD1. J gave up 5 bases and V 1 base, and 5 bases lay outside the gene matches. From germline, CDR1 is SGHTA and CDR2 FQGTGA. This CDR3 comprises 16 residues. CDR3 loop: CASSLRDRGRGETQYF. DNA of the CDR3: TGTGCCAGCAGCTTAAGGGACAGGGGGCGTGGGGAGACCCAGTACTTC.

This clone was detected once. The CDR3 region is CSVDGGSHASYEQYF. The CDR3 bases are TGCAGCGTTGACGGCGGGTCCCATGCCTCATACGAGCAGTACTTC. J is TRBJ2-7 and V is TRBV29-1; perhaps TRBD2 as D (5 bases). The CDR3 has 15 residues. Trimming took off 3 bases at V and 4 bases at J, with 19 bases between the two ends. Germline lookup yields CDR1 SQVTM and CDR2 ANQGSEA.

This clone has only one observation. CDR3 protein: CASAGLAYEQFF. The DNA for the CDR3 is TGTGCCAGCGCCGGACTAGCCTATGAGCAGTTCTTC. The rearrangement joins TRBV6-6 to TRBJ2-1; 8 positions agree with TRBD2. CDR1 and CDR2 (germline): MNHNY, SVGAGI (reference sequence). The CDR3 extends over 12 amino acids. J lost 8 bases, V lost 8 bases, and 5 bases had no gene match.

The chain joins TRBV19 to TRBJ2-7, with 12 bases fitting TRBD1. The CDR3 totals 15 residues. Germline CDR1 and CDR2: LNHDA and SQIVND (reference sequence). Trimming cost V 4 bases and J 6 bases; bases outside gene matches: 7. CDR3 sequence: CASSRTGTGGSEQYF. DNA for the CDR3: TGTGCCAGTAGTAGAACCGGGACAGGGGGCTCCGAGCAGTACTTC.

The chain couples TRBV4-3 to TRBJ2-7; perhaps TRBD2 as D (7 bases). Germline CDR1 and CDR2: LGHNA and YSLEER. Between the trimmed V and J ends, which lost 4 bases and 6 bases, there was a span of 22 bases. CDR3 length equals 16 residues. The CDR3 nucleotides read TGCGCCAGCAGCCCCAGAAGGGGGGGCGGGGGACTCGAGCAGTACTTC. The encoded protein is CASSPRRGGGGLEQYF.

The rearrangement links TRBV28 to TRBJ2-5; 13 nucleotides agree with TRBD2. V lost 6 bases to trimming and J lost 5 bases; unmatched junction nucleotides: 12. Germline V gene data show CDR1 as MDHEN and CDR2 as SYDVKM. The CDR3 loop spans 17 amino acids. In nucleotides, the CDR3 is TGTGCCAGCAGCCCGACTAGCGGGGGGCCGGTCGGGGAGACCCAGTACTTC. Translation gives CASSPTSGGPVGETQYF.

V gene TRBV7-8 combines with J gene TRBJ1-5; D call uncertain. CDR1 and CDR2 from the germline V gene are SGHVS and FQNEAQ. The V end lost 1 base, the J end lost 7 bases, and 20 bases lay between the germline ends. The CDR3 is made up of 17 amino acids. The chain's CDR3 is CASSLVSRGRERQPQHF. Here the CDR3 DNA reads TGTGCCAGCAGCTTAGTTTCACGTGGAAGGGAAAGGCAGCCCCAGCATTTT. Variable domain in full (rest from reference TRBV7-8 and TRBJ1-5): GAGVSQSPRYKVAKRGQDVALRCDPISGHVSLFWYQQALGQGPEFLTYFQNEAQLDKSGLPSDRFFAERPEGSVSTLKIQRTQQEDSAVYLCASSLVSRGRERQPQHFGDGTRLSIL.

The V call is TRBV4-3, the J call TRBJ2-1; 8 bases map to TRBD2. Germline V gene sequence: CDR1 LGHNA, CDR2 YSLEER. The CDR3 runs 15 residues. The J segment lost 7 bases and the V segment lost 4 bases, leaving 9 bases of the junction unmatched. In DNA form, the CDR3 reads TGCGCCAGCAGCCCCTTTAGCGGGGAGGGGAATGAGCAGTTCTTC. This codes for CASSPFSGEGNEQFF.

This sequence joins TRBV7-2 and TRBJ1-1; D may be TRBD1 (5 bases). Between the trimmed V and J ends, which lost 5 bases and 4 bases, there was a span of 17 bases. CDR1 is SGHTA and CDR2 is FQGNSA in the germline V gene. The CDR3 runs 15 residues. The CDR3 DNA follows: TGTGCCAGCAGCCCTCCCGGGGGGTTGTCCACTGAAGCTTTCTTT. This sequence encodes CASSPPGGLSTEAFF.

Remarks on this clone: An end of the junction differs from the germline gene, which may be a read error. The chain carries TRBV30 and TRBJ2-5, with D possibly being TRBD2 (6 bases). The germline V gene encodes CDR1 GTSNPN and CDR2 SVGIG (reference sequence). The CDR3 has 12 amino acids. The CDR3 sequence: CAWSAQKGLLDF. CDR3 DNA sequence: TGTGCCTGGAGTGCCCAGAAGGGACTCCTGGACTTC.

The chain uses TRBV7-9 and TRBJ2-1, with D hard to call. V lost 5 bases and J lost 10, with 9 bases in between. Germline loops: CDR1 SEHNR, CDR2 FQNEAQ (reference sequence). The CDR3 loop spans 11 amino acids. The DNA for the CDR3 is TGTGCCAGCAGCCCCATGTTCGAGCAGTTCTTC. Its translation: CASSPMFEQFF. Looking up the rest from reference TRBV7-9 and TRBJ2-1 gives the full variable domain: DTGVSQNPRHKITKRGQNVTFRCDPISEHNRLYWYRQTLGQGPEFLTYFQNEAQLEKSRLLSDRFSAERPKGSFSTLEIQRTEQGDSAMYLCASSPMFEQFFGPGTRLTVL.

CDR3 residues: CASSDRDLSFEETQYF. The DNA for the CDR3 is TGTGCCAGCAGCGACAGAGACCTCTCATTCGAAGAGACCCAGTACTTC. This chain joins TRBV7-2 and TRBJ2-5; D perhaps matches TRBD1 (5 bases). V lost 5 bases and J 3 bases, leaving 19 bases between the germline ends. The germline gives CDR1 SGHTA, CDR2 FQGNSA. This CDR3 is 16 amino acids long.

This clone occurred many times. This chain joins TRBV15 and TRBJ2-4; D possibly uses TRBD1 or TRBD2 (5 bases each). This CDR3 region has 17 residues. V lost 3 bases, J lost 0 bases, and 15 bases lay in between. The germline V gene encodes CDR1 LNHNV and CDR2 YYDKDF (reference sequence). The CDR3 nucleotides read TGTGCCACCAGCAGGGGAGTCCAGGGCCTAGCCAAAAACATTCAGTACTTC. Protein sequence: CATSRGVQGLAKNIQYF.

Within the sample, this clone is medium-sized (0.01 to 0.1%). This chain uses TRBV11-2 with TRBJ2-3; 11 bases are a match to TRBD2. After removal of 4 bases from V and 4 bases from J, the junction contained 16 bases not matched to a gene. CDR1 and CDR2 (germline): SGHAT, FQNNGV. The CDR3 is made up of 19 amino acids. CDR3 coding DNA: TGTGCCAGCAGCTCACAAGGACTAGCGGGTACCTCCGGGGCAGATACGCAGTATTTT. Translating gives CASSSQGLAGTSGADTQYF.

This clone appeared a few times. The V and J genes are TRBV10-3 and TRBJ2-3; TRBD2 agrees at 7 bases. Trimming took 4 bases from V and 2 from J; bases not matched to a gene: 6. Germline V gene lookup returns CDR1 ENHRY and CDR2 SYGVKD. The CDR3 has 15 amino acids. The CDR3 loop is CAISAAGELTDTQYF. The CDR3 DNA sequence: TGTGCCATCAGTGCGGCGGGGGAGCTCACAGATACGCAGTATTTT.

The V gene is TRBV5-6, the J gene TRBJ2-1, with TRBD2 matching over 7 bases. The CDR3 runs 14 residues. The V segment lost 3 bases and the J segment 6 bases; nucleotides outside the gene matches: 6. CDR1 SGHDT and CDR2 YYEEEE come from the germline V gene. The CDR3 coding sequence is TGTGCCAGCAGCTGGGGGACTACCGCCAATGAGCAGTTCTTC. It yields the protein CASSWGTTANEQFF.

V and J are TRBV5-4 and TRBJ2-1; D perhaps matches TRBD2 (5 bases). The V end was cut by 4 bases, the J end by 10 bases, with 9 bases between. This CDR3 contains 11 residues. Germline loops: CDR1 SGHNT, CDR2 YYREEE (reference sequence). The DNA for the CDR3 is TGTGCCAGCAGCCCCGGAGGAGAGCAGTTCTTC. This codes for CASSPGGEQFF.

The rearrangement joins TRBV4-1 to TRBJ2-7; D perhaps matches TRBD1 (6 bases). The CDR3 is 14 amino acids. Deletions cut 2 bases from V and 1 base from J, with 9 bases between. Germline loops: CDR1 MGHRA, CDR2 YSYEKL. The CDR3 here is CASSQSGESYEQYF. CDR3 nucleotide sequence: TGCGCCAGCAGCCAATCAGGGGAATCCTACGAGCAGTACTTC.

The J gene is TRBJ2-3, the V gene TRBV7-2, with D hard to call. This CDR3 contains 17 residues. CDR1 and CDR2 from the germline V gene are SGHTA and FQGNSA. The V end was cut by 6 bases, the J end by 0 bases, with 19 bases between. The CDR3 DNA follows: TGTGCCAGCAGGGGAATGATGGGCAGCACTAGCACAGATACGCAGTATTTT. This encodes CASRGMMGSTSTDTQYF.

The chain is built from TRBV11-2 and TRBJ1-6; 9 positions match TRBD1. Per germline, CDR1 SGHAT and CDR2 FQNNGV. Unmatched junction bases numbered 8, after V lost 1 base and J lost 7 bases. CDR3 size: 17 residues. The CDR3 is CASSLVGEQGANSPLHF. The CDR3 DNA reads TGTGCCAGCAGCTTAGTGGGCGAACAGGGGGCCAATTCACCCCTCCACTTT.

J is TRBJ1-1 and V is TRBV2; D call uncertain. V lost 1 base and J lost 0, with 18 bases in between. This CDR3 contains 18 residues. Germline V gene data show CDR1 as SNHLY and CDR2 as FYNNEI. CDR3 sequence: CASSEERVREAMNTEAFF. Here the CDR3 DNA reads TGTGCCAGCAGTGAAGAAAGGGTCCGAGAGGCTATGAACACTGAAGCTTTCTTT.

The chain couples TRBV6-5 to TRBJ2-3, with D perhaps being TRBD1 or TRBD2 (5 bases each). The CDR3 consists of 15 residues. The V end lost 6 bases, the J end lost 0 bases, and 13 bases lay between the germline ends. The V gene's germline CDR1 is MNHEY and CDR2 SVGAGI. The CDR3 protein is CASSPRWGSTDTQYF. The CDR3 DNA is TGTGCCAGCAGCCCCCGGTGGGGGAGCACAGATACGCAGTATTTT.

This clone was detected once. The CDR3 region has the DNA TGTGCCAGCAGGGGGAACACCGGGGAGCTGTTTTTT. Translation gives CASRGNTGELFF. V and J are TRBV2 and TRBJ2-2, with D unresolved. CDR3 size: 12 residues. Trimming removed 6 bases at V and 1 base at J, with 3 bases between. Germline V CDR1 and CDR2: SNHLY, FYNNEI.

The V gene is TRBV12-5, the J gene TRBJ2-5; D gene uncertain. Trimming shortened V by 6 bases and J by 1 base, and 12 bases separated the two germline ends. Germline V CDR1 and CDR2: LGHNT, FRNRAP. The CDR3 covers 14 residues. This CDR3 is CASGPLAVQETQYF. Here the CDR3 DNA reads TGTGCTAGTGGCCCGCTTGCAGTCCAAGAGACCCAGTACTTC.

The chain links TRBV6-5 to TRBJ2-1, with D uncertain. This CDR3 is 14 amino acids long. V was shortened by 5 bases and J by 10 bases, with 18 bases between the two germline ends. Per germline, CDR1 MNHEY and CDR2 SVGAGI. The CDR3 DNA follows: TGTGCCAGCAGTCCCCCTGGCTTCTATAACGAGCAGTTCTTC. It encodes CASSPPGFYNEQFF.

This clone has just one count. This chain links TRBV5-4 with TRBJ2-1; no reliable D call. The CDR3 is 15 amino acids. Germline CDR1 reads SGHNT; CDR2 reads YYREEE (reference sequence). V lost 0 bases to trimming and J lost 5 bases, with 12 bases between them. CDR3 loop: CASSLGGEADNEQFF. The DNA for the CDR3 is TGTGCCAGCAGCTTGGGCGGAGAGGCGGACAATGAGCAGTTCTTC. The full variable domain, rest sourced from reference TRBV5-4 and TRBJ2-1, is ETGVTQSPTHLIKTRGQQVTLRCSSQSGHNTVSWYQQALGQGPQFIFQYYREEENGRGNFPPRFSGLQFPNYSSELNVNALELDDSALYLCASSLGGEADNEQFFGPGTRLTVL.

The chain is built from TRBV4-1 and TRBJ2-5; a weak D match, TRBD1 (6 bases). CDR1 is MGHRA, CDR2 YSYEKL, per germline. The V end lost 4 bases, the J end lost 4 bases, and 13 bases lay between the germline ends. The CDR3 has 14 residues. CDR3 in amino acids: CASSPEQGIETQYF. As DNA, the CDR3 is TGCGCCAGCAGCCCGGAGCAGGGGATAGAGACCCAGTACTTC.

The sample holds one count of this clone. The chain is built from TRBV4-1 and TRBJ2-1; possibly TRBD1 or TRBD2 for D (5 bases each). Trimming removed 0 bases at V and 2 bases at J, with 14 bases between. The CDR3 totals 17 residues. Germline CDR1 MGHRA, CDR2 YSYEKL. The CDR3: CASSQDVGDPTYNEQFF. The CDR3 nucleotides are TGCGCCAGCAGCCAAGATGTGGGGGACCCTACCTACAATGAGCAGTTCTTC.

The V gene is TRBV5-6, the J gene TRBJ2-1; the D gene is possibly TRBD2 (6 bases). The CDR3 sequence is 14 residues long. In germline, CDR1 is SGHDT, CDR2 YYEEEE. V lost 2 bases to trimming and J lost 7 bases, with 13 bases between them. CDR3 amino acids: CASSFMGLKNEQFF. In nucleotides, the CDR3 is TGTGCCAGCAGCTTCATGGGACTCAAAAATGAGCAGTTCTTC.

As for this clone: One end of the junction does not line up with germline, which may come from a read error. The V call is TRBV7-7, the J call TRBJ2-5; 10 bases map to TRBD2. This CDR3 has 15 residues. Germline V gene data show CDR1 as SSHAT and CDR2 as FNYEAQ (reference sequence). In DNA, the CDR3 is TGTGCTAGCAGCGCTTCTAGCGGGGGAGGGGAGACCCAGTACTTC. Translating it yields CASSASSGGGETQYF. The full variable domain, in which reference TRBV7-7 and TRBJ2-5 provide the parts outside the CDR3, is GAGVSQSPRYKVTKRGQDVTLRCDPISSHATLYWYQQALGQGPEFLTYFNYEAQPDKSGLPSDRFSAERPEGSISTLTIQRTEQRDSAMYRCASSASSGGGETQYFGPGTRLLVL.

This sequence joins TRBV6-6 and TRBJ2-3; 7 bases align to TRBD1. The CDR3 extends over 13 amino acids. V lost 5 bases, J lost 1 base, and 0 bases stayed unmatched. In germline, CDR1 is MNHNY, CDR2 SVGAGI (reference sequence). The CDR3 DNA reads TGTGCCAGCAGTGGGACAGGCACAGATACGCAGTATTTT. Protein product: CASSGTGTDTQYF.